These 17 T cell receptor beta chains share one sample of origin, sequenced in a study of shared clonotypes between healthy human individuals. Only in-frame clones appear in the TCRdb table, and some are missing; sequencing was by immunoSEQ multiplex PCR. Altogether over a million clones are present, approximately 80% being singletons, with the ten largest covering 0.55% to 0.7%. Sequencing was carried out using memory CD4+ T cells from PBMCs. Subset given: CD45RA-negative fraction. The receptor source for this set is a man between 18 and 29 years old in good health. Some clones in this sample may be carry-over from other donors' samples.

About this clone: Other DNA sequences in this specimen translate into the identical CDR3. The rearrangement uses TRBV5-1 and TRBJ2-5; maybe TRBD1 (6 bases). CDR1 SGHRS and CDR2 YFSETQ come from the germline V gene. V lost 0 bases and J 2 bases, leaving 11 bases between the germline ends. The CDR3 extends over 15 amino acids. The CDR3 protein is CASSLGGQIQETQYF. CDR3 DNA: TGCGCCAGCAGCTTGGGGGGGCAGATTCAAGAGACCCAGTACTTC.

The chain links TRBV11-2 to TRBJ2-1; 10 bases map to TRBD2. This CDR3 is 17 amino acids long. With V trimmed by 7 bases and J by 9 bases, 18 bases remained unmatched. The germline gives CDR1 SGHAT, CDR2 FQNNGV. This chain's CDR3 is CASTPSRLAGGNSEQFF. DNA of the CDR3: TGTGCCAGCACCCCCTCTAGACTAGCGGGTGGAAACTCTGAGCAGTTCTTC.

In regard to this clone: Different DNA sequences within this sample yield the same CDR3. The CDR3 DNA reads TGTGCCAGCAGTTGGGGGACAGGGGGCACTGAAGCTTTCTTT. It translates to CASSWGTGGTEAFF. The chain joins TRBV27 to TRBJ1-1, with TRBD1 identical over 11 bases. The CDR3 loop spans 14 amino acids. The V gene end was trimmed by 4 bases and the J gene end by 4 bases; junction bases not matched to a gene: 2. Germline V gene sequence: CDR1 MNHEY, CDR2 SMNVEV (reference sequence).

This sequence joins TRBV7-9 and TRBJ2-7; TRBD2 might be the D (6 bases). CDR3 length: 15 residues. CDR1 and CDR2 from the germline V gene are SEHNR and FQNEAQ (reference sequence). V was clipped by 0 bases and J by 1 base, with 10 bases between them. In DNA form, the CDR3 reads TGTGCCAGCAGCTTAGCGCCGGGAGTATCCTACGAGCAGTACTTC. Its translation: CASSLAPGVSYEQYF.

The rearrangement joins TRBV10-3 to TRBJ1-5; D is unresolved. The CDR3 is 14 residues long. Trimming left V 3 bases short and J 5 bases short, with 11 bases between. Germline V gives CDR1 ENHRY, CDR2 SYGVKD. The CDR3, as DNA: TGTGCCATCAGTGAAGGGCGTTCGTATCAGCCCCAGCATTTT. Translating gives CAISEGRSYQPQHF.

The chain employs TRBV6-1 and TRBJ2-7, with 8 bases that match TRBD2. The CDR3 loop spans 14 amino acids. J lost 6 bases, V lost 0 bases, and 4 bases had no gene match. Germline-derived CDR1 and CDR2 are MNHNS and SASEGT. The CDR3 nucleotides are TGTGCCAGCAGTGAAGCAAGCGGGAGAGCCGAGCAGTACTTC. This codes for CASSEASGRAEQYF.

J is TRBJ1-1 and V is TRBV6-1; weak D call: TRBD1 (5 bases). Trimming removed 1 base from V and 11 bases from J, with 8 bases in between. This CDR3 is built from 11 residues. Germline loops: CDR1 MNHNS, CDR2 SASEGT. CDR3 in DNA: TGTGCCAGCAGTGAAGGGGGGTATGCTTTCTTT. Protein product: CASSEGGYAFF.

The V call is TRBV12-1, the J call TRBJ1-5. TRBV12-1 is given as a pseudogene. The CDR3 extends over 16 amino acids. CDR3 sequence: CASSFVNFVANQPQHF. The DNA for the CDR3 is TGTGCCAGCAGCTTTGTAAATTTCGTGGCGAATCAGCCCCAGCATTTT.

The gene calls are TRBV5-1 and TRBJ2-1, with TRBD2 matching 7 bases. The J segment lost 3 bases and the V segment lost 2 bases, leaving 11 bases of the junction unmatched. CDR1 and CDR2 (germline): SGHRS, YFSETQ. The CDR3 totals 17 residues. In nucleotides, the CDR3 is TGCGCCAGCAGCTTAACCGGGAGGAGTTGGGGCTACAATGAGCAGTTCTTC. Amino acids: CASSLTGRSWGYNEQFF.

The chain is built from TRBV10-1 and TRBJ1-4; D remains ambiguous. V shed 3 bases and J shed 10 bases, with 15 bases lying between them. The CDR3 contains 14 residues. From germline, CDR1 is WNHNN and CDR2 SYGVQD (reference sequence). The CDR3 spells CASSESRLTRKLFF. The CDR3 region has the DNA TGCGCCAGCAGTGAAAGCAGACTGACGAGAAAACTGTTTTTT.

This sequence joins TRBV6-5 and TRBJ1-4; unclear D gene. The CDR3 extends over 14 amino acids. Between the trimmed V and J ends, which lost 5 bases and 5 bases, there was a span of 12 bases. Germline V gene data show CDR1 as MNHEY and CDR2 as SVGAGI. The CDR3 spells CASSEGRKNEKLFF. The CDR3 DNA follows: TGTGCCAGCAGTGAGGGCAGGAAGAATGAAAAACTGTTTTTT.

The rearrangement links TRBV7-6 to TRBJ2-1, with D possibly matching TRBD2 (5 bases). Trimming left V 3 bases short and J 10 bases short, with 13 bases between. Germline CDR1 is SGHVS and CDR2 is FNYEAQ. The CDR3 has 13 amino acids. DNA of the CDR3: TGTGCCAGCAGCTTGGTTAGCGAAAGCGAGCAGTTCTTC. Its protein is CASSLVSESEQFF.

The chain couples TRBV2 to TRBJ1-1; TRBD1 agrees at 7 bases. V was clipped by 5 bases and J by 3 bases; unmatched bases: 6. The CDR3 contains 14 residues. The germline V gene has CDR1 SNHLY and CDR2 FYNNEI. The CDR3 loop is CASSTRGRDTEAFF. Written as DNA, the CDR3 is TGTGCCAGCAGTACAAGGGGGCGAGACACTGAAGCTTTCTTT.

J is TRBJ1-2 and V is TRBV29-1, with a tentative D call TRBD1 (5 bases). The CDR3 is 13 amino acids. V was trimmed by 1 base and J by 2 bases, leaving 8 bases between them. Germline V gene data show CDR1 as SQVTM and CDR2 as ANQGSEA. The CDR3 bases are TGCAGCGTTGAAGGGGACCGGAACTATGGCTACACCTTC. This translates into CSVEGDRNYGYTF.

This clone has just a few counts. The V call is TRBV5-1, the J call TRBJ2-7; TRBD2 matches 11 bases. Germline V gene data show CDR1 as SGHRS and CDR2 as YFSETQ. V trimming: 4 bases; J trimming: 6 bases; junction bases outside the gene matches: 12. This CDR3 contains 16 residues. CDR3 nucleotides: TGCGCCAGCAGCCCACTCCCTAGCGGGAGGTCCGGCGAGCAGTACTTC. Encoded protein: CASSPLPSGRSGEQYF.

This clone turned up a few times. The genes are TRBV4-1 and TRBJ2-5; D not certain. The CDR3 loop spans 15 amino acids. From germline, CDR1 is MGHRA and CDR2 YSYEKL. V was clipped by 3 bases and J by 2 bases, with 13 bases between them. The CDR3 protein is CASSQLGPIQETQYF. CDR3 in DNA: TGCGCCAGCAGCCAGCTTGGTCCTATTCAAGAGACCCAGTACTTC.

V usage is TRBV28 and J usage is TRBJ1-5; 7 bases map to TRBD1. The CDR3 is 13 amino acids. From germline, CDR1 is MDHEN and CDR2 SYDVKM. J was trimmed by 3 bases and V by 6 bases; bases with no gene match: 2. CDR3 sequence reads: CASRDRINQPQHF. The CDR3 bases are TGTGCCAGCAGGGACAGGATCAATCAGCCCCAGCATTTT.